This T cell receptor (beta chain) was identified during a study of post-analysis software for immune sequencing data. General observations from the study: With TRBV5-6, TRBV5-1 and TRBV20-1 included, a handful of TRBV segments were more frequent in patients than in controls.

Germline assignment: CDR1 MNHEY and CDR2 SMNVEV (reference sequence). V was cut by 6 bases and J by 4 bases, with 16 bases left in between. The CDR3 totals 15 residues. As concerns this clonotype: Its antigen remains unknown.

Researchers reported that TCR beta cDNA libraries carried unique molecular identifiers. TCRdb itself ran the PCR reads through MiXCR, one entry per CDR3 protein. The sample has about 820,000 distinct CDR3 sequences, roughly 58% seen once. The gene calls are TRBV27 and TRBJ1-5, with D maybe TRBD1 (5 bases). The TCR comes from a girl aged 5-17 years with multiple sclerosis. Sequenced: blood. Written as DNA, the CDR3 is TGTGCCAGCAGCAGCTACGAGGGGAGTAATCAGCCCCAGCATTTT. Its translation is CASSSYEGSNQPQHF.